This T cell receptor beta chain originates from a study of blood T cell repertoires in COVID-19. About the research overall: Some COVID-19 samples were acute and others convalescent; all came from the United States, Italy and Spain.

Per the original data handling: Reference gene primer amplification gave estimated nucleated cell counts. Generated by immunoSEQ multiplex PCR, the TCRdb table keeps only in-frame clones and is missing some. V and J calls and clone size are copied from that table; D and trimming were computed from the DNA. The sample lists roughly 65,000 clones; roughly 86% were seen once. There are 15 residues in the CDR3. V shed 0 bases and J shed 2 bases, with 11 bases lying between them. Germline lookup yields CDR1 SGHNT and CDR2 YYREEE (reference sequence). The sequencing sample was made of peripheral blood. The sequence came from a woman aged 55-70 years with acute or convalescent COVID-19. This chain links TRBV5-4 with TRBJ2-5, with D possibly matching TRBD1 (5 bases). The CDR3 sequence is CASSLAATDQETQYF. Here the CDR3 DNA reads TGTGCCAGCAGCTTGGCCGCGACAGATCAAGAGACCCAGTACTTC. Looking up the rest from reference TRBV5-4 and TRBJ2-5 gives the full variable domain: ETGVTQSPTHLIKTRGQQVTLRCSSQSGHNTVSWYQQALGQGPQFIFQYYREEENGRGNFPPRFSGLQFPNYSSELNVNALELDDSALYLCASSLAATDQETQYFGPGTRLLVL.